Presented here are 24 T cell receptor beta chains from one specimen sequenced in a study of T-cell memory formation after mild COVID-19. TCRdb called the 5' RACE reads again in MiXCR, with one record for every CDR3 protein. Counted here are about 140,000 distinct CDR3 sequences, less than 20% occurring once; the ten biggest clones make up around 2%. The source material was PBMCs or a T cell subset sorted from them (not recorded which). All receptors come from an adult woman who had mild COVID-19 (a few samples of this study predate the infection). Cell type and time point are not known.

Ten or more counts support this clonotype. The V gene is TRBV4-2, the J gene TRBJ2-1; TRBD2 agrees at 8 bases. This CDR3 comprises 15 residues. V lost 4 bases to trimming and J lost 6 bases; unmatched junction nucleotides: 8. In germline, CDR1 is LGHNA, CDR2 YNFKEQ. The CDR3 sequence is CASSPRAGGINEQFF. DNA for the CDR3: TGTGCCAGCAGCCCGCGTGCGGGAGGAATCAATGAGCAGTTCTTC.

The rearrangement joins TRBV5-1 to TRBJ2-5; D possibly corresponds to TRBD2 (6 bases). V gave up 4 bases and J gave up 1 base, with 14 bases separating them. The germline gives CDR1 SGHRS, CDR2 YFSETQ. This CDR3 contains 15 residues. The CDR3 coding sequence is TGCGCCAGCAGCGTACGGGACTCCAGCCAAGAGACCCAGTACTTC. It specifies CASSVRDSSQETQYF.

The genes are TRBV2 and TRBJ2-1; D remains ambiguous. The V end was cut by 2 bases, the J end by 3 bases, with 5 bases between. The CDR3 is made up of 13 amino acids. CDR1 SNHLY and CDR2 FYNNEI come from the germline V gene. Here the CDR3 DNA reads TGTGCCAGCAGTGAAAACATCTACAATGAGCAGTTCTTC. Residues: CASSENIYNEQFF.

The CDR3 bases are TGTGCCAGCAGCTTTGGGACAAGCACTGAAGCTTTCTTT. Translation: CASSFGTSTEAFF. The rearrangement links TRBV7-6 to TRBJ1-1, with D maybe TRBD1 (6 bases). The CDR3 totals 13 residues. Trimming took 3 bases from V and 4 from J, leaving 9 bases between them. Germline V CDR1 and CDR2: SGHVS, FNYEAQ.

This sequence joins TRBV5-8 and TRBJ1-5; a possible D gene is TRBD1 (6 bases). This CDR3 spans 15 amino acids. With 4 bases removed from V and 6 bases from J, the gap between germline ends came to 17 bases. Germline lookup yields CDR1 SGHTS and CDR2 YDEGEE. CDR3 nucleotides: TGTGCCAGCAGCCGACTACAGGGAGGAGGTCAGCCCCAGCATTTT. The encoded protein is CASSRLQGGGQPQHF.

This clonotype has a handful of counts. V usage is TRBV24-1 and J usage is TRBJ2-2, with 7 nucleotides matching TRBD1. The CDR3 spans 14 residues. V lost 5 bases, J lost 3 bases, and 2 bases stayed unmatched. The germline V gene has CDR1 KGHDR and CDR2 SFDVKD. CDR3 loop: CATSGDRHTGELFF. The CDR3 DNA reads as TGTGCCACCAGTGGGGACAGACACACCGGGGAGCTGTTTTTT.

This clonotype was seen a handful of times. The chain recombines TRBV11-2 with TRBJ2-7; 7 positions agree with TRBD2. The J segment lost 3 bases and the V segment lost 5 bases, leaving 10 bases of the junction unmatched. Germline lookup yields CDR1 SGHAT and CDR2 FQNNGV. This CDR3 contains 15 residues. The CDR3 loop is CASSLTGGSNYEQYF. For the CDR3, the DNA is TGTGCCAGCAGCCTCACGGGCGGGAGTAACTACGAGCAGTACTTC. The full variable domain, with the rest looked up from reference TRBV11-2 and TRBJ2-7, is EAGVAQSPRYKIIEKRQSVAFWCNPISGHATLYWYQQILGQGPKLLIQFQNNGVVDDSQLPKDRFSAERLKGVDSTLKIQPAKLEDSAVYLCASSLTGGSNYEQYFGPGTRLTVT.

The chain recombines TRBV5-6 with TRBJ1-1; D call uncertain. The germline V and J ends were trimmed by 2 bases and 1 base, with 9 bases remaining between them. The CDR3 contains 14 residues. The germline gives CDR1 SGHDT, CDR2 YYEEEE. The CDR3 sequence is CASSLSGRNTEAFF. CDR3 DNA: TGTGCCAGCAGCTTATCCGGGCGGAACACTGAAGCTTTCTTT.

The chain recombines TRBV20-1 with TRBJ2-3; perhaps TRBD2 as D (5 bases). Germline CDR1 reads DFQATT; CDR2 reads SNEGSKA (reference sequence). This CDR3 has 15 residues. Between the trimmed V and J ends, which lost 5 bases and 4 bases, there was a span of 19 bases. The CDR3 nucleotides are TGCAGTGCTCAAGCGATAACTAGAGTATCAGATACGCAGTATTTT. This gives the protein CSAQAITRVSDTQYF.

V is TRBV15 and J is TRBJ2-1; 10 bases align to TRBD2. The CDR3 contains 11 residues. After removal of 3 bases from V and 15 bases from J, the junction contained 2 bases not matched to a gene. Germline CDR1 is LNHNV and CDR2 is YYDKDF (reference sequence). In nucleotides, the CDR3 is TGTGCCACCAGCAGGGAGCGGGAGGGGTTCTTC. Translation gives CATSREREGFF.

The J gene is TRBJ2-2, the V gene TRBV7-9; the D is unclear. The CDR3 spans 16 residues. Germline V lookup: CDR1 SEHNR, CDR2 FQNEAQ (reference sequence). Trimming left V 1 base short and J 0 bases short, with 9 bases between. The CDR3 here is CASSLGPGPNTGELFF. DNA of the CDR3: TGTGCCAGCAGCTTAGGTCCGGGCCCGAACACCGGGGAGCTGTTTTTT.

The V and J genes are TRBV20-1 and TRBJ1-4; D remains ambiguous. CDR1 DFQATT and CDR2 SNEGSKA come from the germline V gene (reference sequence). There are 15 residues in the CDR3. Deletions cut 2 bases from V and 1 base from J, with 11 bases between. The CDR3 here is CSARRRWRTNEKLFF. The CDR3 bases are TGCAGTGCTAGAAGGAGGTGGAGAACTAATGAAAAACTGTTTTTT.

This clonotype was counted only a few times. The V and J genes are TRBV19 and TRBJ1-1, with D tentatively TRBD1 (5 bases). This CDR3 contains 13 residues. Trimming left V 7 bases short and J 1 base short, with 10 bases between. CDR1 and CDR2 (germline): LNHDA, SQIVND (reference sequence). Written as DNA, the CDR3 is TGTGCCAGTACAGAAAGGGGGAACACTGAAGCTTTCTTT. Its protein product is CASTERGNTEAFF.

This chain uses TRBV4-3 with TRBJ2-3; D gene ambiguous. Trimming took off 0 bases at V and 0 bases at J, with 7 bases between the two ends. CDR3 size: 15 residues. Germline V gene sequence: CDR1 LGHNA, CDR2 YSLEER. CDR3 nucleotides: TGCGCCAGCAGCCAAGATTTTGCTAGCACAGATACGCAGTATTTT. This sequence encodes CASSQDFASTDTQYF.

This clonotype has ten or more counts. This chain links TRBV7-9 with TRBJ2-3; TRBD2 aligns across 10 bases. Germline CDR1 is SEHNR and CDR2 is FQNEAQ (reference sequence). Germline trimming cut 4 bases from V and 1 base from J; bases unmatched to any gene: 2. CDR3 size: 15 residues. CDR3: CASSSGTSGTDTQYF. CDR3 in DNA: TGTGCCAGCAGCTCCGGGACTAGCGGCACAGATACGCAGTATTTT.

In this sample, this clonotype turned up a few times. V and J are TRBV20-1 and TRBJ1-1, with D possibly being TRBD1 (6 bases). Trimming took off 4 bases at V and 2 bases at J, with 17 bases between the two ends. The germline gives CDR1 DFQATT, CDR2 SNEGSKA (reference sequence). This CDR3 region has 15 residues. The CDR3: CSAILGGALNTEAFF. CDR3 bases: TGCAGTGCTATCTTAGGGGGGGCTTTAAACACTGAAGCTTTCTTT.

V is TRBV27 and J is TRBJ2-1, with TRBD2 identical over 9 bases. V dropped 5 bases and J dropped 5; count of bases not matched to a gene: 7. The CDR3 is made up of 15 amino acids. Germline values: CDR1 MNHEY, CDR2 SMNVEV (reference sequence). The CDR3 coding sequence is TGTGCCAGCAGTCCAGACGCGGGAGGGCACAATGAGCAGTTCTTC. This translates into CASSPDAGGHNEQFF.

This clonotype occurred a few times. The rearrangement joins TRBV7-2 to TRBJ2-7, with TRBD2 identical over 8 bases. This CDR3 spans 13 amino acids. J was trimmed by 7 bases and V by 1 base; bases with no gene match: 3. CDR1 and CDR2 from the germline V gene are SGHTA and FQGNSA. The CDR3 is CASSLGGTSEQYF. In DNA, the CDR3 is TGTGCCAGCAGCTTAGGTGGGACTAGTGAGCAGTACTTC.

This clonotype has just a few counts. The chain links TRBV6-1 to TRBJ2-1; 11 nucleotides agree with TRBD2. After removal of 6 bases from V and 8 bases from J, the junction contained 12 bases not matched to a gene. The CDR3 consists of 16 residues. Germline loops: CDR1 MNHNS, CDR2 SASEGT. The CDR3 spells CASRPPLAGVRDEQFF. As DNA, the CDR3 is TGTGCCAGCAGACCCCCACTAGCGGGAGTGCGCGATGAGCAGTTCTTC.

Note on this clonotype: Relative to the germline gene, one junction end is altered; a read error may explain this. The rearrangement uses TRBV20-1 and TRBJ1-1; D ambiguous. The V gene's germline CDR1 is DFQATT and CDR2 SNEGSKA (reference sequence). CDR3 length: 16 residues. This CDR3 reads CSDRDASRLRNTEAFF. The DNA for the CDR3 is TGCAGTGATAGAGACGCGAGCAGGCTTAGGAACACTGAAGCTTTCTTT.

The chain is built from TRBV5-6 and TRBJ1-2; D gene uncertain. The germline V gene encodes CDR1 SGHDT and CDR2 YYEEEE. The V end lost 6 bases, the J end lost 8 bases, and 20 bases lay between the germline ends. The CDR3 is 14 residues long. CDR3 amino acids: CASTRGGVDWGYTF. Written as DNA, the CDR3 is TGTGCCAGCACCCGAGGTGGGGTAGACTGGGGCTACACCTTC.

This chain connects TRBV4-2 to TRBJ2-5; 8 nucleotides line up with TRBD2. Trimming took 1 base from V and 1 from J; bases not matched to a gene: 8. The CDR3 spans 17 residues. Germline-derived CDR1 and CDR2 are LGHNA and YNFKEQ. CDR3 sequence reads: CASSQGNGGGTQETQYF. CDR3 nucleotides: TGTGCCAGCAGCCAAGGAAATGGCGGGGGGACCCAAGAGACCCAGTACTTC.

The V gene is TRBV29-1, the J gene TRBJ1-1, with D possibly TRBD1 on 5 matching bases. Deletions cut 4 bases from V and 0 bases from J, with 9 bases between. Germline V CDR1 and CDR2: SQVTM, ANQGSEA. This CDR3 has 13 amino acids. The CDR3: CSVAGVLNTEAFF. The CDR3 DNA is TGCAGCGTTGCGGGGGTATTGAACACTGAAGCTTTCTTT. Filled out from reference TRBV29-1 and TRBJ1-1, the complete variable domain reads SAVISQKPSRDICQRGTSLTIQCQVDSQVTMMFWYRQQPGQSLTLIATANQGSEATYESGFVIDKFPISRPNLTFSTLTVSNMSPEDSSIYLCSVAGVLNTEAFFGQGTRLTVV.

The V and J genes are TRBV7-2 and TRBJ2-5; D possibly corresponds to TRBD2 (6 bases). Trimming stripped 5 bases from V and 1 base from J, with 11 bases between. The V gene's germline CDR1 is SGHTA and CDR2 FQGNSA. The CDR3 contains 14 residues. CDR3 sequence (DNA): TGTGCCAGCAGCGTTACTAGCACCCAAGAGACCCAGTACTTC. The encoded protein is CASSVTSTQETQYF.